This T cell receptor beta chain originates from a study of cytomegalovirus exposure and HLA in healthy donors. Study-level findings and limits: The authors enumerated around 150 TCR beta chains as linked to cytomegalovirus.

With 60 Vbeta and 13 Jbeta primers, the PCR was carried out. TCRdb's table, derived via immunoSEQ multiplex PCR, lists solely in-frame clones and lacks some. Of some 130,000 clones listed, roughly 76% are singletons. Germline lookup yields CDR1 SGHNT and CDR2 YYREEE (reference sequence). This CDR3 has 13 amino acids. V lost 0 bases, J lost 5 bases, and 8 bases lay in between. About this clone: The antigen remains undetermined.

The receptor's source is a woman in her forties in good health and CMV-seronegative. The sequenced sample consisted of PBMCs. This chain joins TRBV5-4 and TRBJ2-5; D gene unclear. CDR3 coding DNA: TGTGCCAGCAGCTTGGGCGCGTTCGAGACCCAGTACTTC. Protein: CASSLGAFETQYF.